The 10 T cell receptor beta chains below were found in one sample sequenced in a study of metastatic and nonmetastatic thyroid tumors. TCRdb re-called the PCR reads with MiXCR. Here the sample spans under 50,000 clones, approximately 17% being singletons. All patients were treatment-naive before thyroid surgery. The specimen sequenced was tumor tissue. Source of these receptors: a female donor with papillary thyroid cancer or a benign thyroid nodule (not recorded which). Some clones in this sample may be carry-over from other donors' samples.

This clone came up many times. CDR3 sequence (DNA): TGTGCCAGCAGACACCGGGACCCAACCAAATACACCTTC. This encodes CASRHRDPTKYTF. The V call is TRBV25-1, the J call TRBJ1-2; perhaps TRBD1 as D (5 bases). The CDR3 has 13 residues. Germline CDR1 is MGHDK and CDR2 is SYGVNS. V lost 6 bases to trimming and J lost 11 bases, with 19 bases between them.

This clone showed up many times. CDR3 coding DNA: TGCAGTGCTAATCGGGACTTCTCCTACGAGCAGTACTTC. Translation: CSANRDFSYEQYF. The chain joins TRBV20-1 to TRBJ2-7; D might be TRBD2 (6 bases). Trimming removed 4 bases from V and 0 bases from J, with 10 bases in between. Per germline, CDR1 DFQATT and CDR2 SNEGSKA (reference sequence). The CDR3 consists of 13 residues.

This clone was observed many times. The rearrangement uses TRBV12-3 or TRBV12-4 and TRBJ1-2, with 9 bases matching TRBD1. The CDR3 totals 17 residues. The junction had 19 bases not matched to a gene; V was cut back by 6 bases and J by 8 bases. The CDR3, as DNA: TGTGCCAGCAGAGGAGGACAGGGGCGCGTCAAGTCTAGCGGCTACACCTTC. Its translation is CASRGGQGRVKSSGYTF.

Many counts were recorded for this clone. The chain joins TRBV7-2 to TRBJ2-7, with D perhaps matching TRBD2 (6 bases). V lost 5 bases and J 7 bases, leaving 12 bases between the germline ends. The germline CDR1 and CDR2 sequences are SGHTA and FQGNSA. This CDR3 is built from 12 residues. The CDR3 loop is CASSPFAGEQYF. The CDR3 coding sequence is TGTGCCAGCAGCCCCTTCGCGGGGGAGCAGTACTTC.

This clone came up many times. The CDR3 bases are TGTGCCAGCAGTTTCCGGGAGTTCACAGATACGCAGTATTTT. Its protein product is CASSFREFTDTQYF. The rearrangement uses TRBV6-1 and TRBJ2-3, with TRBD2 as a possible D gene (6 bases). Germline loops: CDR1 MNHNS, CDR2 SASEGT. This CDR3 spans 14 amino acids. Trimming left V 5 bases short and J 2 bases short, with 11 bases between.

About this clone: This clone may be a read error of a much larger clone one base away. This sample includes further DNA sequences coding for the same CDR3. The CDR3 sequence: CATSDLHRVNTEAFF. The CDR3 DNA reads as TGTGCCACCAGTGATTTGCATAGGGTTAACACTGAAGCTTTCTTT. The chain links TRBV24-1 to TRBJ1-1; D is undetermined. Germline loops: CDR1 KGHDR, CDR2 SFDVKD. This CDR3 comprises 15 residues. Trimming took off 0 bases at V and 2 bases at J, with 9 bases between the two ends.

The chain combines TRBV20-1 with TRBJ2-1; 11 bases are shared with TRBD2. The CDR3 loop spans 16 amino acids. CDR1 is DFQATT, CDR2 SNEGSKA, per germline (reference sequence). The V gene end was trimmed by 6 bases and the J gene end by 0 bases; junction bases not matched to a gene: 7. The CDR3 loop is CSAPTSGGSSYNEQFF. CDR3 coding DNA: TGCAGTGCCCCTACTAGCGGGGGAAGCTCCTACAATGAGCAGTTCTTC.

This clone was seen at least ten times. This chain joins TRBV5-1 and TRBJ2-1; D unresolved. From germline, CDR1 is SGHRS and CDR2 YFSETQ. Trimming took 4 bases from V and 9 from J, leaving 8 bases between them. The CDR3 consists of 11 residues. DNA of the CDR3: TGCGCCAGCAGCCTGGACCTTGAGCAGTTCTTC. Protein: CASSLDLEQFF. Together with reference TRBV5-1 and TRBJ2-1, the CDR3 gives the full variable domain: KAGVTQTPRYLIKTRGQQVTLSCSPISGHRSVSWYQQTPGQGLQFLFEYFSETQRNKGNFPGRFSGRQFSNSRSEMNVSTLELGDSALYLCASSLDLEQFFGPGTRLTVL.

This clone was recorded a few times. Just one base apart from a much larger clone, this may be a read error. This chain links TRBV6-1 with TRBJ2-3; 7 nucleotides line up with TRBD2. CDR3 length: 14 residues. Losses at the gene ends were 8 bases for V and 2 bases for J; bases not matched to a gene: 7. Germline CDR1 reads MNHNS; CDR2 reads SASEGT. CDR3 loop: CASVRRGNTDTQYF. The CDR3 nucleotides read TGTGCCAGCGTCCGGCGGGGGAACACAGATACGCAGTATTTT.

The J gene is TRBJ2-1, the V gene TRBV6-1; TRBD2 agrees at 15 bases. The CDR3 extends over 17 amino acids. The germline V gene has CDR1 MNHNS and CDR2 SASEGT. V lost 10 bases, J lost 16 bases, and 23 bases stayed unmatched. Here the CDR3 DNA reads TGTGCCAACAGGGTCGGGACTAGCGGGGGGATATACAATGAGCTTTTCTTC. Translated: CANRVGTSGGIYNELFF.